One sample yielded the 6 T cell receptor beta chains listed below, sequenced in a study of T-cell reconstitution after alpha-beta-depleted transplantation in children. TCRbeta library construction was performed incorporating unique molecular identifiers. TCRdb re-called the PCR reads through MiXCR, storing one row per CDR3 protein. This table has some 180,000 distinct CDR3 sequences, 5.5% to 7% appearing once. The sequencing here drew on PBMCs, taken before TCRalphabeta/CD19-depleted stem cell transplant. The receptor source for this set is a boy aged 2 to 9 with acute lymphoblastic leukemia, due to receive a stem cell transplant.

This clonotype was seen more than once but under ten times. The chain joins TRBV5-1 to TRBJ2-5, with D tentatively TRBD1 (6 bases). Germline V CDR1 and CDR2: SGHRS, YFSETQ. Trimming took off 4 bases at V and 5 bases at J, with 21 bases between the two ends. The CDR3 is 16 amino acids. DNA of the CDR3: TGCGCCAGCAGCCCCGAAGGGTCAGGGGCCAGGGAGACCCAGTACTTC. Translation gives CASSPEGSGARETQYF.

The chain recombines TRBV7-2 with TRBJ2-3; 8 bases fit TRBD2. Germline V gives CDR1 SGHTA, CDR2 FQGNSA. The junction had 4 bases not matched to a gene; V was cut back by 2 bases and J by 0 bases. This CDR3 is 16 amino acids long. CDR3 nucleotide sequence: TGTGCCAGCAGCTTAAAAGCGGGGGCTAGCACAGATACGCAGTATTTT. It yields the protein CASSLKAGASTDTQYF.

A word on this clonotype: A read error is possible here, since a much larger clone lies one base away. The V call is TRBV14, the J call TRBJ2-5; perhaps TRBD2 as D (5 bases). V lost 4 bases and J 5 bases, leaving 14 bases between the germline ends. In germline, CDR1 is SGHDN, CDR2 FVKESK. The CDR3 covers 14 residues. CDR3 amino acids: CASSLSRRTETQYF. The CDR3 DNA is TGTGCCAGCAGCCTTAGCAGGAGGACGGAGACCCAGTACTTC.

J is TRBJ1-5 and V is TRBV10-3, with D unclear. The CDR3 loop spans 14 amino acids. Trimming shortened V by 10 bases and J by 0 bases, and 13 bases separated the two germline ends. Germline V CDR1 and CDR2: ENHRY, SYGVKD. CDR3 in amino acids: CATMAGYSNQPQHF. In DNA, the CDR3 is TGTGCCACCATGGCGGGGTATAGCAATCAGCCCCAGCATTTT.

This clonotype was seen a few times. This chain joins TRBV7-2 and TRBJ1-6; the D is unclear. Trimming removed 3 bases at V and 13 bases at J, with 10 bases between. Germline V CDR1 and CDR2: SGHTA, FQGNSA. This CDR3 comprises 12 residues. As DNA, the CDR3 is TGTGCCAGCAGCTTCGATAGCGGTCCCCTCCACTTT. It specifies CASSFDSGPLHF.

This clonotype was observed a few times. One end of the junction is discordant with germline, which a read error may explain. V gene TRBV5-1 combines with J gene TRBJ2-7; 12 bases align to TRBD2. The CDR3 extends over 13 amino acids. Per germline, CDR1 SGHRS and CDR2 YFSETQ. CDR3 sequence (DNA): TGCGCCAGCAGCTGGACTAGCGGGGCCGAGCGGTACTTC. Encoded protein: CASSWTSGAERYF.